These 27 T cell receptor beta chains originate from one sample sequenced in a study of T cell responses to AZD1222 COVID-19 vaccine. The protocol was immunoSEQ multiplex PCR, while the TCRdb copy is restricted to in-frame clones and leaves out a portion. Of about 120,000 clones detected, approximately 89% appear once; the ten largest clones hold 4% to 5%. The specimen comprised peripheral blood, sampled on day 0 of AZD1222 vaccination. The receptors shown here come from an adult in good health.

This rearrangement joins TRBV4-2 to TRBJ2-3; 7 bases match TRBD2. The CDR3 runs to 14 residues. V trimming: 3 bases; J trimming: 5 bases; junction bases outside the gene matches: 5. Germline V gene lookup returns CDR1 LGHNA and CDR2 YNFKEQ. The CDR3 coding sequence is TGTGCCAGCAGCCAGGGGGGGAGTCAAGATACGCAGTATTTT. It yields the protein CASSQGGSQDTQYF.

V and J are TRBV7-2 and TRBJ2-7; 7 bases agree with TRBD1. Unmatched junction bases numbered 4, after V lost 2 bases and J lost 3 bases. The CDR3 is 14 amino acids. Germline V gene data show CDR1 as SGHTA and CDR2 as FQGNSA. CDR3 loop: CASSLTGDGYEQYF. DNA of the CDR3: TGTGCCAGCAGCTTAACAGGGGACGGCTACGAGCAGTACTTC.

This clone was detected only once. The CDR3 nucleotides read TGTGCCAGCAGTACGGGGGGATCCCTCAATGAGCAGTTCTTC. Translated, it gives CASSTGGSLNEQFF. The chain uses TRBV3-1 (or the pseudogene TRBV3-2) and TRBJ2-1; 7 positions match TRBD2. V gave up 6 bases and J gave up 6 bases; unmatched junction bases: 8. The CDR3 is made up of 14 amino acids. Per germline, CDR1 LGHDT and CDR2 YNNKEL (reference sequence).

This chain uses TRBV9 with TRBJ1-2; 7 bases match TRBD1. The CDR3 extends over 14 amino acids. Trimming cost V 0 bases and J 2 bases; bases outside gene matches: 1. The V gene's germline CDR1 is SGDLS and CDR2 YYNGEE. The CDR3 DNA follows: TGTGCCAGCAGCGTAGCGGACAGGAACTATGGCTACACCTTC. Encoded protein: CASSVADRNYGYTF.

The V and J genes are TRBV7-2 and TRBJ1-1; D may be TRBD1 (5 bases). The CDR3 runs to 16 residues. Per the germline V gene, CDR1 is SGHTA and CDR2 is FQGNSA. The V end lost 6 bases, the J end lost 5 bases, and 22 bases lay between the germline ends. The CDR3 loop reads CASSSIGAGINTEAFF. CDR3 sequence (DNA): TGTGCCAGCAGTTCTATTGGTGCAGGGATTAATACTGAAGCTTTCTTT. Filled out from reference TRBV7-2 and TRBJ1-1, the complete variable domain reads GAGVSQSPSNKVTEKGKDVELRCDPISGHTALYWYRQSLGQGLEFLIYFQGNSAPDKSGLPSDRFSAERTGGSVSTLTIQRTQQEDSAVYLCASSSIGAGINTEAFFGQGTRLTVV.

In this sample, this clone turned up a few times. V gene TRBV6-5 combines with J gene TRBJ2-2; no reliable D call. V shed 0 bases and J shed 6 bases, with 8 bases lying between them. CDR1 is MNHEY, CDR2 SVGAGI, per germline. This CDR3 contains 14 residues. The CDR3 spells CASSYSTAPGELFF. As DNA, the CDR3 is TGTGCCAGCAGTTACTCGACTGCGCCCGGGGAGCTGTTTTTT.

V is TRBV15 and J is TRBJ1-4; 9 bases align to TRBD1. Germline trimming cut 8 bases from V and 7 bases from J; bases unmatched to any gene: 5. CDR1 is LNHNV, CDR2 YYDKDF, per germline (reference sequence). The CDR3 totals 13 residues. CDR3 coding DNA: TGTGCCACCTCCGGGACAGGGAGTGAAAAACTGTTTTTT. Amino acids: CATSGTGSEKLFF.

V usage is TRBV12-5 and J usage is TRBJ1-2; D remains ambiguous. CDR1 and CDR2 (germline): LGHNT, FRNRAP. V lost 6 bases, J lost 2 bases, and 13 bases lay in between. The CDR3 has 14 residues. The DNA of the CDR3 is TGTGCTAGTGGCATCCCCACAGAGAACTATGGCTACACCTTC. It is translated as CASGIPTENYGYTF.

The V gene is TRBV6-5, the J gene TRBJ2-3; no clear D. The CDR3 has 14 amino acids. Per germline, CDR1 MNHEY and CDR2 SVGAGI. V was pared by 2 bases and J by 0 bases, with 6 bases between. CDR3 coding DNA: TGTGCCAGCAGTTACCTTGACAGCACAGATACGCAGTATTTT. It encodes CASSYLDSTDTQYF.

The chain couples TRBV5-8 to TRBJ1-4, with 7 bases lining up with TRBD1. CDR1 is SGHTS and CDR2 is YDEGEE in the germline V gene. The CDR3 is 17 residues long. Losses at the gene ends were 0 bases for V and 4 bases for J; bases not matched to a gene: 9. The chain's CDR3 is CASSLGQGTRLNEKLFF. CDR3 DNA sequence: TGTGCCAGCAGCTTGGGACAGGGCACCCGCCTTAATGAAAAACTGTTTTTT.

This chain joins TRBV5-4 and TRBJ2-1; D remains unclear. Trimming removed 3 bases at V and 5 bases at J, with 9 bases between. Germline lookup yields CDR1 SGHNT and CDR2 YYREEE (reference sequence). There are 13 residues in the CDR3. The CDR3: CASSSNSHNEQFF. In DNA form, the CDR3 reads TGTGCCAGCAGCTCGAATTCGCACAATGAGCAGTTCTTC.

The rearrangement links TRBV4-2 to TRBJ1-1; the D is unclear. The V and J ends lost 4 bases and 6 bases respectively, with 12 bases between them. Germline values: CDR1 LGHNA, CDR2 YNFKEQ. This CDR3 spans 13 amino acids. The CDR3 DNA reads as TGTGCCAGCAGCCCTAGGAATGGCGCTGAAGCTTTCTTT. Translation gives CASSPRNGAEAFF.

The chain is built from TRBV19 and TRBJ1-1, with D unresolved. This CDR3 is built from 13 residues. CDR1 and CDR2 from the germline V gene are LNHDA and SQIVND (reference sequence). Trimming took 1 base from V and 4 from J, leaving 7 bases between them. The CDR3 DNA sequence: TGTGCCAGTAGTATAGTGGCCGGCACTGAAGCTTTCTTT. Translated, it gives CASSIVAGTEAFF. Full variable domain (missing parts from reference TRBV19 and TRBJ1-1): DGGITQSPKYLFRKEGQNVTLSCEQNLNHDAMYWYRQDPGQGLRLIYYSQIVNDFQKGDIAEGYSVSREKKESFPLTVTSAQKNPTAFYLCASSIVAGTEAFFGQGTRLTVV.

This clone was detected only once. The rearrangement uses TRBV12-3 or TRBV12-4 and TRBJ1-5, with a possible D match to TRBD1 (5 bases). Trimming stripped 5 bases from V and 7 bases from J, with 9 bases between. The CDR3 is 12 residues long. CDR3 region: CASSPWGQPQHF. The CDR3, as DNA: TGTGCCAGCAGTCCTTGGGGGCAGCCCCAGCATTTT.

The chain carries TRBV18 and TRBJ1-5; D unclear. V was pared by 4 bases and J by 0 bases, with 13 bases between. Germline CDR1 reads KGHSH; CDR2 reads LQKENI. The CDR3 spans 16 residues. CDR3 loop: CASSRAGAGSNQPQHF. The CDR3 bases are TGTGCCAGCTCACGTGCAGGAGCAGGTAGCAATCAGCCCCAGCATTTT. The whole variable domain, filled in from reference TRBV18 and TRBJ1-5, reads NAGVMQNPRHLVRRRGQEARLRCSPMKGHSHVYWYRQLPEEGLKFMVYLQKENIIDESGMPKERFSAEFPKEGPSILRIQQVVRGDSAAYFCASSRAGAGSNQPQHFGDGTRLSIL.

The chain combines TRBV11-2 with TRBJ2-5; D is undetermined. Between the trimmed V and J ends, which lost 1 base and 4 bases, there was a span of 1 base. The length of the CDR3 is 11 residues. Germline CDR1 SGHAT, CDR2 FQNNGV. DNA for the CDR3: TGTGCCAGCAGCTTAGTAGAGACCCAGTACTTC. Residues: CASSLVETQYF.

The gene calls are TRBV18 and TRBJ2-1; perhaps D is TRBD1 or TRBD2 (6 bases each). Per the germline V gene, CDR1 is KGHSH and CDR2 is LQKENI. V was shortened by 1 base and J by 8 bases, with 15 bases between the two germline ends. The CDR3 runs 15 residues. The CDR3 loop reads CASSPLGGRGDEQFF. Here the CDR3 DNA reads TGTGCCAGCTCACCACTTGGGGGGCGCGGGGATGAGCAGTTCTTC.

The chain uses TRBV4-1 and TRBJ2-7, with D hard to call. V lost 0 bases, J lost 7 bases, and 16 bases lay in between. The germline V gene encodes CDR1 MGHRA and CDR2 YSYEKL. The CDR3 contains 15 residues. The CDR3 nucleotides are TGCGCCAGCAGCCAAGATGCGGCAACTACGTATGAGCAGTACTTC. Translated, it gives CASSQDAATTYEQYF.

The chain carries TRBV19 and TRBJ2-7; no clear D gene. V was clipped by 4 bases and J by 3 bases, with 13 bases between them. In germline, CDR1 is LNHDA, CDR2 SQIVND (reference sequence). This CDR3 spans 14 amino acids. The CDR3 bases are TGTGCCAGTAGTACCCGGCCTAGTTTCTACGAGCAGTACTTC. Amino acid sequence: CASSTRPSFYEQYF.

In nucleotides, the CDR3 is TGTGCCAGCAGGGGACAGGGGGCATTGGGCACCGGGGAGCTGTTTTTT. Amino acids: CASRGQGALGTGELFF. V is TRBV7-3 and J is TRBJ2-2, with 12 bases aligning to TRBD1. The V gene end was trimmed by 6 bases and the J gene end by 4 bases; junction bases not matched to a gene: 6. This CDR3 contains 16 residues. Germline CDR1 is SGHTA and CDR2 is FQGTGA.

The V and J genes are TRBV6-2 or TRBV6-3 and TRBJ2-7, with a possible D match to TRBD1 (6 bases). Trimming shortened V by 3 bases and J by 4 bases, and 10 bases separated the two germline ends. Germline V gives CDR1 MNHEY, CDR2 SVGEGT. The CDR3 has 13 residues. The CDR3 reads CASSYGGRYEQYF. The CDR3 DNA follows: TGTGCCAGCAGTTATGGGGGCCGGTACGAGCAGTACTTC.

The V call is TRBV19, the J call TRBJ2-7; TRBD2 aligns across 13 bases. In germline, CDR1 is LNHDA, CDR2 SQIVND (reference sequence). With V trimmed by 4 bases and J by 9 bases, 9 bases remained unmatched. The CDR3 totals 15 residues. As DNA, the CDR3 is TGTGCCAGTAGTAGCTCCGGGACTAGCGGGGATTCGCAGTACTTC. Translation: CASSSSGTSGDSQYF.

The chain carries TRBV9 and TRBJ1-2; D unclear. With 6 bases removed from V and 0 bases from J, the gap between germline ends came to 15 bases. This CDR3 contains 15 residues. Germline V lookup: CDR1 SGDLS, CDR2 YYNGEE. The CDR3 DNA reads TGTGCCAGCAACCTCGGAGGGTTAGCTAACTATGGCTACACCTTC. Its protein product is CASNLGGLANYGYTF.

The J gene is TRBJ2-5, the V gene TRBV6-5; D not resolved. Germline V gives CDR1 MNHEY, CDR2 SVGAGI. CDR3 size: 14 residues. Deletions cut 0 bases from V and 0 bases from J, with 5 bases between. The DNA of the CDR3 is TGTGCCAGCAGTTACTCGCGCTACCAAGAGACCCAGTACTTC. Translation gives CASSYSRYQETQYF.

This sequence joins TRBV7-9 and TRBJ1-3; no definite D call. CDR3 length equals 15 residues. The ends were cut back, 5 bases at V and 1 base at J, with 12 bases in the middle. Germline values: CDR1 SEHNR, CDR2 FQNEAQ (reference sequence). DNA of the CDR3: TGTGCCAGCAGCCCGATGGTGGCATCTGGAAACACCATATATTTT. Translation gives CASSPMVASGNTIYF.

This rearrangement joins TRBV19 to TRBJ1-2; no firm D call. This CDR3 is built from 16 residues. The V end lost 4 bases, the J end lost 0 bases, and 15 bases lay between the germline ends. Germline CDR1 LNHDA, CDR2 SQIVND (reference sequence). CDR3 residues: CASSTTDRRANYGYTF. CDR3 DNA sequence: TGTGCCAGTAGTACTACGGATCGGAGAGCTAACTATGGCTACACCTTC.

The V and J genes are TRBV29-1 and TRBJ1-3; D is unresolved. Germline values: CDR1 SQVTM, CDR2 ANQGSEA. There are 12 residues in the CDR3. V gave up 3 bases and J gave up 1 base, with 4 bases separating them. The CDR3 loop is CSVDGSGNTIYF. Written as DNA, the CDR3 is TGCAGCGTTGATGGTTCTGGAAACACCATATATTTT.